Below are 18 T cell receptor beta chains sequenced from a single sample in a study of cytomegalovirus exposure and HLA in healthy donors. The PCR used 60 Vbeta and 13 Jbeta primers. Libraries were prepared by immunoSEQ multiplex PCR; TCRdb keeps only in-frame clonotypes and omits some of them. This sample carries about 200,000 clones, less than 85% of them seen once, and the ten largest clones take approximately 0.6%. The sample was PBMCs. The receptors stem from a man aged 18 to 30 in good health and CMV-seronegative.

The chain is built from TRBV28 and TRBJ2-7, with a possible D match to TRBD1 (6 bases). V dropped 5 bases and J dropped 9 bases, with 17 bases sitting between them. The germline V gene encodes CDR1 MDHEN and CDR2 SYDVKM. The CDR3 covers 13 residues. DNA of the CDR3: TGTGCCAGCAGTCCCGACAGGCCTCCCGGGCAGTACTTC. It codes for CASSPDRPPGQYF.

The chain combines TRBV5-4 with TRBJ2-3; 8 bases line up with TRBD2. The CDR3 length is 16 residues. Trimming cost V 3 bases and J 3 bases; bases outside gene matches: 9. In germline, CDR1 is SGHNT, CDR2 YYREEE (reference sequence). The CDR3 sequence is CASSWISGVGTDTQYF. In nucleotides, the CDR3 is TGTGCCAGCAGCTGGATTAGCGGGGTGGGGACAGATACGCAGTATTTT.

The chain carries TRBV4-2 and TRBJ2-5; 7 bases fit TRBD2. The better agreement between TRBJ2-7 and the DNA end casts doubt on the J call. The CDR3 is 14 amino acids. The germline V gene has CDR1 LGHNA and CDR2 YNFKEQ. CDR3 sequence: CASSQDLLAGEQYF. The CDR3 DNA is TGTGCCAGCAGCCAAGACCTCTTAGCGGGCGAGCAGTACTTC.

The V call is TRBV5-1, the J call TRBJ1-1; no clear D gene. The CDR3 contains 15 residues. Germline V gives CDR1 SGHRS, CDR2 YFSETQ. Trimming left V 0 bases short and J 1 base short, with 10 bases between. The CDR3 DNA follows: TGCGCCAGCAGCTTGGCTTCGCCGGGGAACACTGAAGCTTTCTTT. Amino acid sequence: CASSLASPGNTEAFF. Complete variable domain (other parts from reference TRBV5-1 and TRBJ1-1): KAGVTQTPRYLIKTRGQQVTLSCSPISGHRSVSWYQQTPGQGLQFLFEYFSETQRNKGNFPGRFSGRQFSNSRSEMNVSTLELGDSALYLCASSLASPGNTEAFFGQGTRLTVV.

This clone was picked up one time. The CDR3 DNA sequence: TGTGCCAGCAGTTTGACTAGCGCTTTCTCCTACGAGCAGTACTTC. Translating gives CASSLTSAFSYEQYF. This rearrangement joins TRBV28 to TRBJ2-7, with TRBD2 matching over 8 bases. The V gene's germline CDR1 is MDHEN and CDR2 SYDVKM. The CDR3 is made up of 15 amino acids. Trimming removed 3 bases from V and 0 bases from J; junction bases left unmatched: 4.

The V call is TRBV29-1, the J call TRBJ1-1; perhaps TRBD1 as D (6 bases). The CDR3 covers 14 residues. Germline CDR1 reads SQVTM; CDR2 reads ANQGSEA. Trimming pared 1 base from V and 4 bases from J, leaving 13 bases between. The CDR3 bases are TGCAGCGTTGAAGGGGGAGGGGGTGGCACTGAAGCTTTCTTT. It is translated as CSVEGGGGGTEAFF.

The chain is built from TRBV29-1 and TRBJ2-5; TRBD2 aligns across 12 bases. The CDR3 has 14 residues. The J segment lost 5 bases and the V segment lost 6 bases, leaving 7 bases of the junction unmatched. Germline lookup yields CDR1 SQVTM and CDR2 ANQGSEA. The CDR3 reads CSVDRTSGKETQYF. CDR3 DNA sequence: TGCAGCGTAGATAGGACTAGCGGGAAGGAGACCCAGTACTTC.

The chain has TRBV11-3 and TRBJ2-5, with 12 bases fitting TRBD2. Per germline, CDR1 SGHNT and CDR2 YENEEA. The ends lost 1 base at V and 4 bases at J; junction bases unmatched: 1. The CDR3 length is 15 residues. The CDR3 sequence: CASSLGLAGAETQYF. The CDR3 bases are TGTGCCAGCAGCTTAGGACTAGCGGGAGCAGAGACCCAGTACTTC.

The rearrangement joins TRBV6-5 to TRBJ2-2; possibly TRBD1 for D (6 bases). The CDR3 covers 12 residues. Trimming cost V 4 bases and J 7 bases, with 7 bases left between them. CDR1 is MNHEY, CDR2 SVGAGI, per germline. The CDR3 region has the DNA TGTGCCAGCAGTTTAGGGGGCGGGGAGCTGTTTTTT. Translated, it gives CASSLGGGELFF.

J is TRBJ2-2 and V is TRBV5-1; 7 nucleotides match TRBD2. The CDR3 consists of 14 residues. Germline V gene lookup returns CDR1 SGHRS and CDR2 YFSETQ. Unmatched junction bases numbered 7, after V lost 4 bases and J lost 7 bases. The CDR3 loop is CASSLGGQYGELFF. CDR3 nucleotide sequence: TGCGCCAGCAGCCTGGGAGGGCAATACGGGGAGCTGTTTTTT.

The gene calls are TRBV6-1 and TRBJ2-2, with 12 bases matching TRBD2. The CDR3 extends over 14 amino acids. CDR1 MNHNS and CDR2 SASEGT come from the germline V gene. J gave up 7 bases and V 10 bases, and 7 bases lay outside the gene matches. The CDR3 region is CATRTSGTVGELFF. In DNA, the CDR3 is TGTGCCACCCGGACTAGCGGGACGGTCGGGGAGCTGTTTTTT.

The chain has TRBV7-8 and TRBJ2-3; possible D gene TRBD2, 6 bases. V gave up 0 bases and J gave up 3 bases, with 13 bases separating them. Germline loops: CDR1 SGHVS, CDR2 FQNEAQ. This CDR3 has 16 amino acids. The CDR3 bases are TGTGCCAGCAGCTTAGCGCGGACGGGGGTAACAGATACGCAGTATTTT. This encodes CASSLARTGVTDTQYF.

The CDR3 DNA reads as TGTGCCAGCAGTTCCCGGGGGGCGCAGAACAATCAGCCCCAGCATTTT. Encoded protein: CASSSRGAQNNQPQHF. This chain links TRBV7-3 with TRBJ1-5; tentative D call: TRBD1 (6 bases). The CDR3 extends over 16 amino acids. Trimming took off 6 bases at V and 3 bases at J, with 18 bases between the two ends. Per the germline V gene, CDR1 is SGHTA and CDR2 is FQGTGA.

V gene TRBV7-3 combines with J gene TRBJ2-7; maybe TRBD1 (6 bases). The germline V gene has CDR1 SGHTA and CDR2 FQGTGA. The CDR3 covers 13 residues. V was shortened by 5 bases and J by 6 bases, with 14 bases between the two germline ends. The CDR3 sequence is CASSQKQGTEQYF. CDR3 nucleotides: TGTGCCAGCAGCCAGAAACAGGGAACCGAGCAGTACTTC.

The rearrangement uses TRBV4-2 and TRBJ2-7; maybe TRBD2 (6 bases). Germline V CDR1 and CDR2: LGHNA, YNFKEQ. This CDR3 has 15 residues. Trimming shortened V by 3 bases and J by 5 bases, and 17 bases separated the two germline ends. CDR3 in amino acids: CASSHLGDLANEQYF. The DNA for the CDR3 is TGTGCCAGCAGCCACCTAGGGGATCTAGCGAACGAGCAGTACTTC.

This CDR3 is CASSLEASGSTDTQYF. The CDR3 DNA reads as TGCGCCAGCAGCTTGGAGGCTAGCGGGAGCACAGATACGCAGTATTTT. The rearrangement links TRBV5-1 to TRBJ2-3; 8 bases agree with TRBD2. Germline CDR1 is SGHRS and CDR2 is YFSETQ. The CDR3 is 16 residues long. V gave up 0 bases and J gave up 0 bases; unmatched junction bases: 3.

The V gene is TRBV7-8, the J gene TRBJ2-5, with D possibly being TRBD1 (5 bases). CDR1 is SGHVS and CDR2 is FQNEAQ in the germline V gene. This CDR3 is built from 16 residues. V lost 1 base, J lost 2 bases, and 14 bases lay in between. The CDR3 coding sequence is TGTGCCAGCAGCTTAGGCAGGGATAAACCGCAAGAGACCCAGTACTTC. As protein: CASSLGRDKPQETQYF. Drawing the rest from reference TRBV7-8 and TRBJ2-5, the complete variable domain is GAGVSQSPRYKVAKRGQDVALRCDPISGHVSLFWYQQALGQGPEFLTYFQNEAQLDKSGLPSDRFFAERPEGSVSTLKIQRTQQEDSAVYLCASSLGRDKPQETQYFGPGTRLLVL.

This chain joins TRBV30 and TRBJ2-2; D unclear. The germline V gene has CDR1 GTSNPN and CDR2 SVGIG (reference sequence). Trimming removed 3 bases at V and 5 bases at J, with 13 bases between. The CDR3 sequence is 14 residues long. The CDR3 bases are TGTGCCTGGAGGGCAGGCCCTGGGACCGGGGAGCTGTTTTTT. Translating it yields CAWRAGPGTGELFF.